The T cell receptor (beta chain) under discussion was sequenced for a study of CD8 T cells in Susac syndrome. Random-hexamer reverse transcription was applied to roughly 0.5 to 1 ug RNA. Coverage of TCR beta CDR3 amplification by immunoSEQ multiplex PCR extended to 54 Vbeta and 13 Jbeta. TCRdb re-derived calls from the immunoSEQ multiplex PCR reads in MiXCR, one entry per CDR3 protein. The sample includes 200,000 or so distinct CDR3 sequences, 95% seen only once; the top ten take around 0.15%. Trimming took 3 bases from V and 4 from J, leaving 8 bases between them. The CDR3 totals 13 residues. CDR1 and CDR2 from the germline V gene are SGHAT and FQNNGV.

The sequenced material came from CD8+ T cells from PBMCs. The TCR sequence derives from a human donor with Susac syndrome. The J gene is TRBJ2-3, the V gene TRBV11-2; no clear D. The CDR3 is CASSFTTPDTQYF. CDR3 sequence (DNA): TGTGCCAGCAGCTTTACCACCCCAGATACGCAGTATTTT.